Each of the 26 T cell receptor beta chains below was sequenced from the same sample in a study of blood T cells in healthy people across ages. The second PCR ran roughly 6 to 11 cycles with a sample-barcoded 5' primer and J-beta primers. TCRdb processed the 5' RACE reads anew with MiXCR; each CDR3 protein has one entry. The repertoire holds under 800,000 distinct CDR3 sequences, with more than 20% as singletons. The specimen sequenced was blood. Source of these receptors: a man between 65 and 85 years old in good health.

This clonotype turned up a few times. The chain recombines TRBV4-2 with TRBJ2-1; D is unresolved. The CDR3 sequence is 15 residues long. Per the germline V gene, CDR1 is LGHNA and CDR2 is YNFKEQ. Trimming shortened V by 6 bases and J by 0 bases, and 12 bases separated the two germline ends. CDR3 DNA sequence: TGTGCCAGCAGACCTTTACCGGACTCCTACAATGAGCAGTTCTTC. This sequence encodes CASRPLPDSYNEQFF.

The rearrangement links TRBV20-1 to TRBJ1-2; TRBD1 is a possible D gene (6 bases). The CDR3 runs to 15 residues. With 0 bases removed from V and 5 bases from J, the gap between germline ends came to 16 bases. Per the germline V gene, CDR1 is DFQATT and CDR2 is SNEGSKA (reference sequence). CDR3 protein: CSARDTGRGGYGYTF. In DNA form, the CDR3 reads TGCAGTGCTAGAGATACAGGTCGAGGGGGATATGGCTACACCTTC.

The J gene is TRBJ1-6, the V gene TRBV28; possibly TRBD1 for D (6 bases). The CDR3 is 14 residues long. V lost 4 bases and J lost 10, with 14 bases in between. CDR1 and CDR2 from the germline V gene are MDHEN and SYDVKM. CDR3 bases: TGTGCCAGCAGTTCAAGGGGGGGGACGTCACCCCTCCACTTT. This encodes CASSSRGGTSPLHF.

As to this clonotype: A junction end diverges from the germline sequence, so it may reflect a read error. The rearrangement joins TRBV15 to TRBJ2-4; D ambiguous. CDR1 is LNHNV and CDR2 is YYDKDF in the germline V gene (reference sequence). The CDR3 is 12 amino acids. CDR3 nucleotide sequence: TGTGCCACCAGCAGGGTGGTCGTCATTCGGTACTTC. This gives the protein CATSRVVVIRYF.

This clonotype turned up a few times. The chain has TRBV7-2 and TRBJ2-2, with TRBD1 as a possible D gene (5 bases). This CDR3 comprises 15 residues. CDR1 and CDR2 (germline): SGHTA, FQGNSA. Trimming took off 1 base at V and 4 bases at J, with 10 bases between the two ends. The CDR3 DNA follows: TGTGCCAGCAGCTTAGGGTGGGGCGGCACCGGGGAGCTGTTTTTT. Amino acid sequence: CASSLGWGGTGELFF.

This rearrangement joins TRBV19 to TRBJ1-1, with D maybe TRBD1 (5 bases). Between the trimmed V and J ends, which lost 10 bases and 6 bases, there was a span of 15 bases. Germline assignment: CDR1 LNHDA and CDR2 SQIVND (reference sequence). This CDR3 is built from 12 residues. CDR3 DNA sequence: TGTGCCACTAAGGCGCAGGGCCCTGAAGCTTTCTTT. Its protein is CATKAQGPEAFF.

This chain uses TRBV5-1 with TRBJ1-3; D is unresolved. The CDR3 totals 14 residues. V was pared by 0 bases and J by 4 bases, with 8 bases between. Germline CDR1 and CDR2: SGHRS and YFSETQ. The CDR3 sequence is CASSLEGFGNTIYF. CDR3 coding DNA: TGCGCCAGCAGCTTGGAAGGGTTCGGAAACACCATATATTTT.

CDR3 region: CSVEQSYEQYF. CDR3 nucleotide sequence: TGCAGCGTTGAACAGTCCTACGAGCAGTACTTC. The chain uses TRBV29-1 and TRBJ2-7; D is uncertain. Trimming left V 2 bases short and J 1 base short, with 3 bases between. The CDR3 extends over 11 amino acids. Germline V gene lookup returns CDR1 SQVTM and CDR2 ANQGSEA.

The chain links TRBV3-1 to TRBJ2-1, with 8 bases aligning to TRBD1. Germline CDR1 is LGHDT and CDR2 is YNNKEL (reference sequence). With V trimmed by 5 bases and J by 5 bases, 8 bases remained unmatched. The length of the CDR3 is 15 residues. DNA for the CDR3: TGTGCCAGCAGCAAAGCCGGGACAGGAAACAATGAGCAGTTCTTC. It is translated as CASSKAGTGNNEQFF.

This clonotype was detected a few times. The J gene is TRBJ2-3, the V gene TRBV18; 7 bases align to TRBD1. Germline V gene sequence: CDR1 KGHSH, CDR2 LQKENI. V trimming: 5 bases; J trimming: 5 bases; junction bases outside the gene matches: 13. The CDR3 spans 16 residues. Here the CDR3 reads CASSSVRDPGGDTQYF. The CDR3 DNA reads TGTGCCAGCTCATCGGTCCGGGACCCAGGGGGAGATACGCAGTATTTT.

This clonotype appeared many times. Written as DNA, the CDR3 is TGTGCCAGCAGCTTAACCCCCAGGTCAGATACGCAGTATTTT. This codes for CASSLTPRSDTQYF. The chain is built from TRBV13 and TRBJ2-3; unclear D gene. CDR3 length: 14 residues. The germline gives CDR1 PRHDT, CDR2 FYEKMQ (reference sequence). V gave up 2 bases and J gave up 4 bases, with 10 bases separating them.

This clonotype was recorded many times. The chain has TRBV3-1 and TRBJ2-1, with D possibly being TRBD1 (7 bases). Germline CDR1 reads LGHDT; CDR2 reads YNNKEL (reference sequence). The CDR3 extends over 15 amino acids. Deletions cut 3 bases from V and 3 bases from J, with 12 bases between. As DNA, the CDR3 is TGTGCCAGCAGCCACTCCCAGGGGGGCTACAATGAGCAGTTCTTC. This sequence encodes CASSHSQGGYNEQFF.

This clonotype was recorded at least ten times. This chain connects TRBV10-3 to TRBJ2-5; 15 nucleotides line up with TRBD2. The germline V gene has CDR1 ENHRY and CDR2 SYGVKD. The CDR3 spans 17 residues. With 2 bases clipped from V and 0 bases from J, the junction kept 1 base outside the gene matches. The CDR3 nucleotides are TGTGCCATCAGTGAGGGACTAGCGGGAGGGTACCAAGAGACCCAGTACTTC. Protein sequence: CAISEGLAGGYQETQYF.

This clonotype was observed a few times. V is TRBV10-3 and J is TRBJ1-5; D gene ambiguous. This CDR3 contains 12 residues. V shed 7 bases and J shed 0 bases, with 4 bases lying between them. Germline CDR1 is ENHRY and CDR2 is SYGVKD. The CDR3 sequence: CAIKDSNQPQHF. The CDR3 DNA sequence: TGTGCCATCAAAGATAGCAATCAGCCCCAGCATTTT.

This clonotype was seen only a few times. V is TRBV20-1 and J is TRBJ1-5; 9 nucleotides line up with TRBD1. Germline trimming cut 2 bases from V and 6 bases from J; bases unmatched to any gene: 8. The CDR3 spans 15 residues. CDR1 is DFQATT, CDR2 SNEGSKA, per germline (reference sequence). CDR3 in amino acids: CSARPPGTGSQPQHF. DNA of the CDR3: TGCAGTGCTAGACCCCCCGGGACAGGGAGTCAGCCCCAGCATTTT.

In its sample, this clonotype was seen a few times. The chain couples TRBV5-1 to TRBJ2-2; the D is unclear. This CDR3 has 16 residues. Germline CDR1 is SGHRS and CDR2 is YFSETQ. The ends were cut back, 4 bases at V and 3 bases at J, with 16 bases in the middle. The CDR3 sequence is CASSPTAGLDTGELFF. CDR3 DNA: TGCGCCAGCAGCCCCACGGCTGGATTGGACACCGGGGAGCTGTTTTTT.

DNA of the CDR3: TGCAGTGCGGAAACAGGAATGAACACCGGGGAGCTGTTTTTT. Its translation is CSAETGMNTGELFF. V and J are TRBV20-1 and TRBJ2-2, with a possible D match to TRBD1 (5 bases). Germline CDR1 DFQATT, CDR2 SNEGSKA (reference sequence). Trimming took 6 bases from V and 1 from J, leaving 12 bases between them. This CDR3 contains 14 residues.

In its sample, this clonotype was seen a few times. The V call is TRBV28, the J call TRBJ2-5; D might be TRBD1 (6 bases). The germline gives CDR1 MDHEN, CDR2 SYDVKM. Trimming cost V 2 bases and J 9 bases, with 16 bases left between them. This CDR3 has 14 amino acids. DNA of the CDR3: TGTGCCAGCAGTTTAGCCGAGCCGCCAGGGGCCCAGTACTTC. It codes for CASSLAEPPGAQYF.

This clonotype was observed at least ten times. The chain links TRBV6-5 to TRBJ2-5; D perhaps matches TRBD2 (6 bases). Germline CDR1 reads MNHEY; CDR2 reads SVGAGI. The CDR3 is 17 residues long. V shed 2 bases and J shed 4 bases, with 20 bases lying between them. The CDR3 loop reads CASSYGRTGMGGETQYF. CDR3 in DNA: TGTGCCAGCAGTTACGGCCGTACGGGGATGGGAGGAGAGACCCAGTACTTC.

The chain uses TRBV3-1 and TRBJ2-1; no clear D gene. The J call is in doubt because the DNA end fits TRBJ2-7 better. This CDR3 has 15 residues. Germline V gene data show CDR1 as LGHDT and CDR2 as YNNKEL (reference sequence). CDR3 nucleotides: TGTGCCAGCAGCCAAGTCCATGCCCCCTCCTACGAGCAGTACTTC. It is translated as CASSQVHAPSYEQYF.

The CDR3 reads CASSLWGTERSGANVLTF. For the CDR3, the DNA is TGTGCCAGCAGCTTATGGGGGACAGAGCGCTCTGGGGCCAACGTCCTGACTTTC. The chain uses TRBV7-3 and TRBJ2-6, with 7 bases fitting TRBD1. Germline loops: CDR1 SGHTA, CDR2 FQGTGA. V shed 2 bases and J 0 bases; nucleotides not matched to a gene: 7. This CDR3 has 18 amino acids.

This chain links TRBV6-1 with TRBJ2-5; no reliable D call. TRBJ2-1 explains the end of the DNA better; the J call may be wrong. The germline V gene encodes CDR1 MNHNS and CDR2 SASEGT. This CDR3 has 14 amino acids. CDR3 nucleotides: TGTGCCAGCAGTGAAAGGTGGATTAACAATGAGCAGTTCTTC. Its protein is CASSERWINNEQFF.

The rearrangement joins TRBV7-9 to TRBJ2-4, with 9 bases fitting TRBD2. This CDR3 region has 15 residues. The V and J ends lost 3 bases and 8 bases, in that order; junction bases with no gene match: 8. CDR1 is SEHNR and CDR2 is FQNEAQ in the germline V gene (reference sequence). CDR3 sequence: CASSFRSGSMDIQYF. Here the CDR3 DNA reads TGTGCCAGCAGCTTTCGTAGCGGGAGTATGGACATTCAGTACTTC.

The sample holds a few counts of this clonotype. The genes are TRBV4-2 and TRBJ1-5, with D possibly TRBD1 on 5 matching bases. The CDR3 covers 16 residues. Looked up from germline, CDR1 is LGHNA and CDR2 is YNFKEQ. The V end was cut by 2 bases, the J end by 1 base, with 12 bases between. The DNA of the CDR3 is TGTGCCAGCAGCCAAAATTGGGGCGGGAGCAATCAGCCCCAGCATTTT. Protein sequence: CASSQNWGGSNQPQHF.

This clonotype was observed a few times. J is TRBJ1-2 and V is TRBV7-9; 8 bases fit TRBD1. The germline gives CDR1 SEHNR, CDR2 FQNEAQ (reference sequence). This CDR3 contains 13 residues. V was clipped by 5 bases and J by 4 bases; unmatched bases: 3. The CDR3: CASSPGQAYGYTF. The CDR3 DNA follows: TGTGCCAGCAGCCCGGGACAGGCCTATGGCTACACCTTC.

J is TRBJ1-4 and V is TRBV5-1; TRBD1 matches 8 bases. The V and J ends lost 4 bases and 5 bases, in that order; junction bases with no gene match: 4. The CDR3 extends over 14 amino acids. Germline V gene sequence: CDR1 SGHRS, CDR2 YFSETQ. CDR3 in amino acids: CASSAQGANEKLFF. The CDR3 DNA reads TGCGCCAGCAGCGCCCAGGGGGCGAATGAAAAACTGTTTTTT.